These 12 T cell receptor beta chains were all obtained from the same sample, sequenced in a study of T cells in Graves' hyperthyroidism and ophthalmopathy. TCR beta CDR3 regions were amplified from RNA transcripts. The primer set for the first-round RT-PCR of the TCR CDR3 was HTBI. MiXCR, applied by TCRdb to the multiplex PCR reads, yields one record per CDR3 protein. This table has roughly 380,000 distinct CDR3 sequences, 15% to 20% appearing once. Sequenced material: blood. The source is a woman aged 18-35 years with Graves' hyperthyroidism.

The sample holds many counts of this clonotype. The CDR3 protein is CASSYTALGGTYTEAFF. CDR3 DNA: TGTGCCAGCAGTTACACCGCGCTGGGCGGGACTTACACTGAAGCTTTCTTT. The V and J genes are TRBV6-5 and TRBJ1-1; D is perhaps TRBD1 (5 bases). Trimming took off 2 bases at V and 3 bases at J, with 19 bases between the two ends. Germline V CDR1 and CDR2: MNHEY, SVGAGI. The CDR3 is 17 amino acids.

This clonotype was detected only a few times. The chain joins TRBV18 to TRBJ2-1; the D gene is possibly TRBD2 (5 bases). The germline V and J ends were trimmed by 6 bases and 1 base, with 13 bases remaining between them. This CDR3 has 15 amino acids. Germline V gives CDR1 KGHSH, CDR2 LQKENI. The CDR3, as DNA: TGTGCCAGCTCTCCGCGGGTGAGATCCTACAATGAGCAGTTCTTC. Translating gives CASSPRVRSYNEQFF.

Ten or more counts support this clonotype. The gene calls are TRBV6-2 or TRBV6-3 and TRBJ1-5; TRBD1 might be the D (5 bases). The germline V gene encodes CDR1 MNHEY and CDR2 SVGEGT. Trimming took off 0 bases at V and 2 bases at J, with 11 bases between the two ends. The CDR3 loop spans 16 amino acids. CDR3 nucleotide sequence: TGTGCCAGCAGTTACTCGACAGCGTTGGGCAATCAGCCCCAGCATTTT. Amino acid sequence: CASSYSTALGNQPQHF.

This clonotype has just a few counts. The chain uses TRBV12-3 or TRBV12-4 and TRBJ2-3, with no clear D. This CDR3 region has 11 residues. V was trimmed by 7 bases and J by 6 bases, leaving 8 bases between them. CDR3 in amino acids: CASTLGDTQYF. DNA of the CDR3: TGTGCCAGCACCCTTGGGGATACGCAGTATTTT.

In this sample, this clonotype turned up many times. The rearrangement links TRBV28 to TRBJ1-5, with D perhaps TRBD1 (6 bases). The germline V gene has CDR1 MDHEN and CDR2 SYDVKM. V was shortened by 5 bases and J by 2 bases, with 19 bases between the two germline ends. CDR3 length: 17 amino acids. The CDR3 region is CASSPPRGGRGNQPQHF. The CDR3 DNA reads as TGTGCCAGCAGTCCGCCGAGGGGGGGCCGGGGCAATCAGCCCCAGCATTTT.

This clonotype was recorded many times. The V and J genes are TRBV6-1 and TRBJ2-3; possible D gene TRBD1, 5 bases. Germline values: CDR1 MNHNS, CDR2 SASEGT. The CDR3 runs to 15 residues. V was clipped by 0 bases and J by 2 bases, with 9 bases between them. This chain's CDR3 is CASSEAVDNTDTQYF. CDR3 nucleotide sequence: TGTGCCAGCAGTGAAGCGGTGGACAACACAGATACGCAGTATTTT.

The chain carries TRBV6-5 and TRBJ1-2; D is ambiguous. The CDR3 has 17 residues. V was trimmed by 3 bases and J by 8 bases, leaving 25 bases between them. CDR1 is MNHEY, CDR2 SVGAGI, per germline. CDR3 sequence reads: CASSYGGRGPYPMGYTF. CDR3 DNA sequence: TGTGCCAGCAGTTATGGTGGACGCGGCCCTTACCCTATGGGCTACACCTTC.

V and J are TRBV12-3 or TRBV12-4 and TRBJ2-2; no definite D call. CDR3 length: 12 amino acids. V gave up 10 bases and J gave up 7 bases, with 13 bases separating them. CDR3 nucleotide sequence: TGTGCCACCAGACTCGGTGGCGGGGAGCTGTTTTTT. Its protein product is CATRLGGGELFF.

Many counts were recorded for this clonotype. Here the CDR3 DNA reads TGCGCCAGCAGTGAATGGGGAGATACGCAGTATTTT. Encoded protein: CASSEWGDTQYF. V usage is TRBV10-2 and J usage is TRBJ2-3; D is undetermined. V was cut by 3 bases and J by 5 bases, with 6 bases left in between. The length of the CDR3 is 12 residues. CDR1 and CDR2 (germline): WSHSY, SAAADI.

This clonotype came up many times. CDR3 nucleotide sequence: TGCAGTGCCCCGAGAAGCCGCGCCTACGAGCAGTACTTC. Amino acid sequence: CSAPRSRAYEQYF. The chain couples TRBV20-1 to TRBJ2-7; no clear D gene. This CDR3 region has 13 residues. Germline V gives CDR1 DFQATT, CDR2 SNEGSKA (reference sequence). Between the trimmed V and J ends, which lost 6 bases and 2 bases, there was a span of 14 bases.

This clonotype was seen at least ten times. The chain links TRBV12-3 or TRBV12-4 to TRBJ1-5, with 10 nucleotides matching TRBD1. V lost 5 bases, J lost 2 bases, and 9 bases stayed unmatched. The CDR3 is 17 residues long. The CDR3 DNA reads TGTGCCAGCAGTCCTAGGACAGGGGGGGTCGGCAATCAGCCCCAGCATTTT. It specifies CASSPRTGGVGNQPQHF.

This clonotype was recorded many times. This sequence joins TRBV6-5 and TRBJ2-7; tentatively, D is TRBD1 or TRBD2 (5 bases each). The CDR3 spans 14 residues. V lost 0 bases, J lost 5 bases, and 11 bases lay in between. CDR1 MNHEY and CDR2 SVGAGI come from the germline V gene. The chain's CDR3 is CASSYSRWGNEQYF. CDR3 DNA sequence: TGTGCCAGCAGTTACTCGAGATGGGGGAACGAGCAGTACTTC.